Listed here is a single TCR beta chain. Its antigen is still unknown. Trimming took 1 base from V and 6 from J, leaving 6 bases between them. Germline CDR1 is KGHSH and CDR2 is LQKENI. CDR3 length: 12 residues. Produced via immunoSEQ multiplex PCR; TCRdb's table is partial and in-frame only. The data show just under 90,000 clones, roughly 90% seen once. The source of the sample is a study of T cell responses to AZD1222 COVID-19 vaccine. The study, taken as a whole, reports: Vaccine-associated CD4 TCRs spanned spike, dominant at 160-218 and 743-854. Just five to seven AZD1222 recipients tested seropositive at baseline. With two AZD1222 doses given, Spike-specific TCR breadth and depth both rose.

The V and J genes are TRBV18 and TRBJ1-1, with D unresolved. Sequenced material: peripheral blood, taken 28 days after the second AZD1222 dose. This receptor was identified in an adult who received the AZD1222 COVID-19 vaccine. CDR3 in amino acids: CASSPRFPEAFF. CDR3 bases: TGTGCCAGCTCACCACGGTTCCCTGAAGCTTTCTTT.